The 25 T cell receptor beta chains given below trace back to one sample, sequenced in a study of blood T cell repertoires in COVID-19. Only in-frame clones appear in the TCRdb table, and some are missing; sequencing was by immunoSEQ multiplex PCR. Of 150,000 or so clones listed, approximately 80% were seen once; the top ten hold about 12%. The specimen sequenced was peripheral blood. The receptors shown here come from a woman aged 55 to 70 with COVID-19, enrolled during active disease.

The rearrangement uses TRBV6-5 and TRBJ1-1; unclear D gene. Per germline, CDR1 MNHEY and CDR2 SVGAGI. Trimming took off 4 bases at V and 1 base at J, with 4 bases between the two ends. The CDR3 has 12 amino acids. Here the CDR3 reads CASSSGNTEAFF. The CDR3 coding sequence is TGTGCCAGCAGTTCAGGGAACACTGAAGCTTTCTTT.

This clone came up a few times. The chain recombines TRBV2 with TRBJ2-3; D is unclear. Trimming removed 5 bases at V and 4 bases at J, with 10 bases between. The CDR3 covers 13 residues. Germline V gives CDR1 SNHLY, CDR2 FYNNEI. CDR3 residues: CASSQWPSDTQYF. CDR3 sequence (DNA): TGTGCCAGCAGTCAGTGGCCCTCAGATACGCAGTATTTT.

This chain connects TRBV5-5 to TRBJ2-5, with 10 bases lining up with TRBD1. J lost 3 bases, V lost 4 bases, and 9 bases had no gene match. Per germline, CDR1 SGHKS and CDR2 YYEKEE (reference sequence). This CDR3 region has 16 residues. The CDR3 sequence is CASSPGQGVGEETQYF. The CDR3 DNA reads TGTGCCAGCAGCCCAGGACAGGGGGTAGGGGAAGAGACCCAGTACTTC. The full variable domain, with the rest looked up from reference TRBV5-5 and TRBJ2-5, is DAGVTQSPTHLIKTRGQQVTLRCSPISGHKSVSWYQQVLGQGPQFIFQYYEKEERGRGNFPDRFSARQFPNYSSELNVNALLLGDSALYLCASSPGQGVGEETQYFGPGTRLLVL.

The chain recombines TRBV18 with TRBJ2-1; a possible D gene is TRBD2 (6 bases). The V gene's germline CDR1 is KGHSH and CDR2 LQKENI. Trimming stripped 2 bases from V and 4 bases from J, with 21 bases between. The CDR3 is 18 residues long. CDR3 loop: CASSPKNPGVGQYNEQFF. As DNA, the CDR3 is TGTGCCAGCTCACCAAAAAACCCGGGGGTCGGCCAATACAATGAGCAGTTCTTC.

CDR3 in DNA: TGTGCCAGCAGCTTGGGGTCTAGCAGACTCCGGTGGGACAATGAGCAGTTCTTC. This translates into CASSLGSSRLRWDNEQFF. The J gene is TRBJ2-1, the V gene TRBV11-3; tentatively, D is TRBD2 (5 bases). Germline V gives CDR1 SGHNT, CDR2 YENEEA. CDR3 length: 18 residues. The V gene lost 3 bases and the J gene lost 5 bases, with 23 bases spanning the gap. Together with reference TRBV11-3 and TRBJ2-1, the CDR3 gives the full variable domain: EAGVVQSPRYKIIEKKQPVAFWCNPISGHNTLYWYLQNLGQGPELLIRYENEEAVDDSQLPKDRFSAERLKGVDSTLKIQPAELGDSAVYLCASSLGSSRLRWDNEQFFGPGTRLTVL.

This clone occurred a few times. V usage is TRBV5-1 and J usage is TRBJ2-1; D possibly corresponds to TRBD2 (5 bases). This CDR3 comprises 13 residues. V was trimmed by 6 bases and J by 3 bases, leaving 10 bases between them. Germline V gene sequence: CDR1 SGHRS, CDR2 YFSETQ. The CDR3 nucleotides are TGCGCCAGCAACGGCGGGTACTACAATGAGCAGTTCTTC. It codes for CASNGGYYNEQFF.

The chain carries TRBV6-6 and TRBJ1-1; maybe TRBD1 (6 bases). CDR1 is MNHNY, CDR2 SVGAGI, per germline (reference sequence). The CDR3 totals 13 residues. The V gene lost 8 bases and the J gene lost 7 bases, with 17 bases spanning the gap. The DNA for the CDR3 is TGTGCCAGCTGCCAAAGGGGACAAGGTGAAGCTTTCTTT. Protein sequence: CASCQRGQGEAFF.

V gene TRBV18 combines with J gene TRBJ2-5; 11 bases line up with TRBD2. Germline CDR1 is KGHSH and CDR2 is LQKENI. This CDR3 has 15 amino acids. The J segment lost 4 bases and the V segment lost 2 bases, leaving 3 bases of the junction unmatched. The CDR3 spells CASSPGLAGGETQYF. In nucleotides, the CDR3 is TGTGCCAGCTCACCAGGGCTAGCGGGAGGAGAGACCCAGTACTTC.

This chain links TRBV29-1 with TRBJ1-2; TRBD1 agrees at 7 bases. CDR1 SQVTM and CDR2 ANQGSEA come from the germline V gene. V shed 3 bases, J shed 6 bases, and the junction held 13 bases outside the gene matches. The CDR3 has 15 residues. The CDR3 here is CSVDLPGGVRNGYTF. CDR3 coding DNA: TGCAGCGTTGATCTGCCAGGGGGTGTGAGAAATGGCTACACCTTC.

The chain couples TRBV30 to TRBJ1-4; TRBD1 is a possible D gene (6 bases). CDR3 size: 15 residues. Trimming removed 2 bases from V and 7 bases from J, with 17 bases in between. CDR1 and CDR2 (germline): GTSNPN, SVGIG (reference sequence). The CDR3 DNA follows: TGTGCCTGGAGTACCCGACAGGTCCGGGTTGAAAAACTGTTTTTT. The encoded protein is CAWSTRQVRVEKLFF.

The DNA of the CDR3 is TGTGCCACCAGTGATCCATCTAGCGGGGGACCCACCGGGGAGCTGTTTTTT. Its translation: CATSDPSSGGPTGELFF. The chain uses TRBV24-1 and TRBJ2-2; the match to TRBD2 covers 10 bases. From germline, CDR1 is KGHDR and CDR2 SFDVKD. After removal of 3 bases from V and 4 bases from J, the junction contained 7 bases not matched to a gene. The CDR3 spans 17 residues.

This clone occurred once. The CDR3 spells CASSFRPGGTDYEQYF. DNA for the CDR3: TGCGCCAGCAGCTTTCGGCCGGGAGGGACTGACTACGAGCAGTACTTC. V gene TRBV5-1 combines with J gene TRBJ2-7, with 8 bases matching TRBD2. In germline, CDR1 is SGHRS, CDR2 YFSETQ. Germline trimming cut 2 bases from V and 3 bases from J; bases unmatched to any gene: 10. The CDR3 is 16 residues long.

The chain joins TRBV11-2 to TRBJ2-5; TRBD2 agrees at 12 bases. Per germline, CDR1 SGHAT and CDR2 FQNNGV. With 6 bases clipped from V and 1 base from J, the junction kept 6 bases outside the gene matches. This CDR3 region has 16 residues. The CDR3 DNA reads TGTGCCAGCAGGACTGGACTAGCGGGATCCCAAGAGACCCAGTACTTC. Residues: CASRTGLAGSQETQYF.

The chain carries TRBV29-1 and TRBJ1-1; possibly TRBD1 for D (6 bases). The ends were cut back, 7 bases at V and 1 base at J, with 16 bases in the middle. The CDR3 runs 14 residues. Per germline, CDR1 SQVTM and CDR2 ANQGSEA. CDR3 nucleotides: TGCAGCGCCTCAAAGACAGGCTCGAACACTGAAGCTTTCTTT. Translation: CSASKTGSNTEAFF.

The rearrangement links TRBV3-1 (or the pseudogene TRBV3-2) to TRBJ2-1, with 7 bases lining up with TRBD2. Looked up from germline, CDR1 is LGHDT and CDR2 is YNNKEL (reference sequence). The CDR3 length is 15 residues. V shed 1 base and J 7 bases; nucleotides not matched to a gene: 7. CDR3 region: CASSQAASGWNEQFF. The CDR3 DNA sequence: TGTGCCAGCAGCCAAGCCGCTAGCGGCTGGAATGAGCAGTTCTTC.

The rearrangement uses TRBV3-1 (or the pseudogene TRBV3-2) and TRBJ1-5; D possibly corresponds to TRBD1 (6 bases). Germline CDR1 is LGHDT and CDR2 is YNNKEL (reference sequence). Trimming left V 5 bases short and J 7 bases short, with 12 bases between. The CDR3 length is 13 residues. The CDR3 sequence: CASSFRGSQPQHF. Here the CDR3 DNA reads TGTGCCAGCAGCTTCAGGGGAAGCCAGCCCCAGCATTTT.

The rearrangement links TRBV5-1 to TRBJ2-5, with a possible D match to TRBD1 (6 bases). The germline V and J ends were trimmed by 4 bases and 4 bases, with 26 bases remaining between them. This CDR3 region has 18 residues. Germline V lookup: CDR1 SGHRS, CDR2 YFSETQ. The DNA for the CDR3 is TGCGCCAGCAGCACAGGGTCCGGTTGGGGGATGGTAAGAGAGACCCAGTACTTC. This translates into CASSTGSGWGMVRETQYF.

The chain links TRBV19 to TRBJ1-6; D might be TRBD1 (5 bases). Trimming cost V 3 bases and J 5 bases, with 5 bases left between them. Germline assignment: CDR1 LNHDA and CDR2 SQIVND (reference sequence). The CDR3 contains 13 residues. CDR3 DNA sequence: TGTGCCAGTAGTATCAGGGATAATTCACCCCTCCACTTT. It translates to CASSIRDNSPLHF.

The chain uses TRBV13 and TRBJ2-5, with D possibly being TRBD1 (6 bases). The germline gives CDR1 PRHDT, CDR2 FYEKMQ (reference sequence). Trimming removed 1 base from V and 1 base from J, with 7 bases in between. CDR3 length: 14 amino acids. CDR3 nucleotide sequence: TGTGCCAGCAGCTTAGCAGGGGTCCAAGAGACCCAGTACTTC. Protein: CASSLAGVQETQYF.

This chain uses TRBV5-1 with TRBJ1-1; 9 nucleotides align to TRBD1. The junction had 6 bases not matched to a gene; V was cut back by 4 bases and J by 5 bases. The CDR3 has 14 amino acids. Germline V CDR1 and CDR2: SGHRS, YFSETQ. This CDR3 is CASSIRDRVTEAFF. The CDR3 bases are TGCGCCAGCAGCATCCGGGACAGGGTGACTGAAGCTTTCTTT.

Notes on this clone: At one of its ends the junction is not consistent with the germline gene, which may arise from a read error. This chain uses TRBV7-7 with TRBJ2-5, with 7 positions matching TRBD2. Germline CDR1 is SSHAT and CDR2 is FNYEAQ (reference sequence). CDR3 length: 18 residues. Written as DNA, the CDR3 is TGTGCTAGCAGCTTAGCGGGTTCAGGGCCTAGAGGTCAAGAGACCCAGTACTTC. It is translated as CASSLAGSGPRGQETQYF.

V usage is TRBV5-1 and J usage is TRBJ1-2, with a possible D match to TRBD1 (6 bases). The CDR3 is 14 amino acids. The germline V gene encodes CDR1 SGHRS and CDR2 YFSETQ. The V gene lost 1 base and the J gene lost 7 bases, with 14 bases spanning the gap. This chain's CDR3 is CASSLSAGVGGYTF. The CDR3 DNA sequence: TGCGCCAGCAGCTTGTCTGCAGGGGTGGGTGGCTACACCTTC.

The chain recombines TRBV18 with TRBJ1-1, with 9 bases identical to TRBD1. V was clipped by 3 bases and J by 0 bases; unmatched bases: 11. Germline V gives CDR1 KGHSH, CDR2 LQKENI. The CDR3 has 18 residues. The CDR3 loop is CASSPRNGQGIMNTEAFF. The CDR3 DNA follows: TGTGCCAGCTCACCGCGCAATGGACAGGGGATAATGAACACTGAAGCTTTCTTT. The variable domain in full, with the rest retrieved from reference TRBV18 and TRBJ1-1, is NAGVMQNPRHLVRRRGQEARLRCSPMKGHSHVYWYRQLPEEGLKFMVYLQKENIIDESGMPKERFSAEFPKEGPSILRIQQVVRGDSAAYFCASSPRNGQGIMNTEAFFGQGTRLTVV.

This chain links TRBV11-2 with TRBJ1-5; no reliable D call. V was shortened by 1 base and J by 3 bases, with 10 bases between the two germline ends. CDR3 size: 15 residues. Germline CDR1 is SGHAT and CDR2 is FQNNGV. CDR3 protein: CASSLGRGNNQPQHF. As DNA, the CDR3 is TGTGCCAGCAGCTTAGGCCGAGGGAACAATCAGCCCCAGCATTTT.

This clone has a handful of counts. The chain is built from TRBV18 and TRBJ2-6; 11 bases are shared with TRBD2. CDR3 length: 21 amino acids. CDR1 KGHSH and CDR2 LQKENI come from the germline V gene. V lost 3 bases to trimming and J lost 0 bases; unmatched junction nucleotides: 13. CDR3 sequence reads: CASSPRPLAGGSSSGANVLTF. CDR3 bases: TGTGCCAGCTCACCGCGCCCGCTAGCGGGAGGCTCCAGCTCTGGGGCCAACGTCCTGACTTTC.